This TCR beta chain was captured by sequencing in a study of STAT5B mutations in CD4+ large granular lymphocyte leukemia. Study-wide points: Patient CD4-sorted repertoires stayed more clonal than healthy ones after leukemic-clone removal.

The assay was run at survey level. Some clones are missing from TCRdb's copy, which holds only in-frame ones; the method was immunoSEQ multiplex PCR. The sample yields about 40,000 clones, approximately 88% seen once. Points on this clone: The antigen remains unidentified.

Germline values: CDR1 MNHEY, CDR2 SMNVEV (reference sequence). The length of the CDR3 is 15 residues. V was trimmed by 5 bases and J by 2 bases, leaving 16 bases between them. Sequenced: CD4+ T cells from blood buffy coats. J is TRBJ2-7 and V is TRBV27; D is possibly TRBD1 (5 bases). The sequence derives from a human donor in good health. DNA for the CDR3: TGTGCCAGCAGTGGGGCTACAGGCGCCCCCTACGAGCAGTACTTC. This gives the protein CASSGATGAPYEQYF.